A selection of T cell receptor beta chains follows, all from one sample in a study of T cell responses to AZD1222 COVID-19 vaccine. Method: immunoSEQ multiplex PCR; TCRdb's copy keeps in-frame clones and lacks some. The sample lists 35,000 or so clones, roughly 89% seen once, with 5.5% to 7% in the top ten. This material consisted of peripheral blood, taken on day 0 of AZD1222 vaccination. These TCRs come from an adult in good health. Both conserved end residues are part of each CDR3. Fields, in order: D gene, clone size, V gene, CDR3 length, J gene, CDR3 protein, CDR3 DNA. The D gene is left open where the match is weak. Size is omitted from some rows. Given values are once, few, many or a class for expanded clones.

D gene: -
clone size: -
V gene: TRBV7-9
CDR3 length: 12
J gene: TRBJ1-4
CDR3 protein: CAGSGQGEKLFF
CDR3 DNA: TGTGCCGGATCGGGTCAGGGGGAAAAACTGTTTTTT

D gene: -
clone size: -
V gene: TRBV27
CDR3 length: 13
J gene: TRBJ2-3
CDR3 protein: CASSSHNTDTQYF
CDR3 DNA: TGTGCCAGCAGTTCCCACAACACAGATACGCAGTATTTT

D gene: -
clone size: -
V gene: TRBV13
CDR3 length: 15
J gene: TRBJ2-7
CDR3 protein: CASSLGRGNKDEQYF
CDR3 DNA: TGTGCCAGCAGCTTAGGCAGAGGTAATAAGGACGAGCAGTACTTC

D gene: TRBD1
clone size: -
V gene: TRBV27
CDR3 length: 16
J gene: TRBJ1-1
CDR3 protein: CASSLWTGGTNTEAFF
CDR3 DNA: TGTGCCAGCAGTCTATGGACAGGGGGGACGAACACTGAAGCTTTCTTT

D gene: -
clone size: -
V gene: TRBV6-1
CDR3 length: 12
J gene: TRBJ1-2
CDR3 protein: CASSEGQLGYTF
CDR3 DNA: TGTGCCAGCAGTGAAGGTCAACTCGGCTACACCTTC

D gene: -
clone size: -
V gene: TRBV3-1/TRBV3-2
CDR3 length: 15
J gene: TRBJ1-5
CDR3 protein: CASSQDYPGSQPQHF
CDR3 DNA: TGTGCCAGCAGCCAAGATTACCCAGGTAGTCAGCCCCAGCATTTT

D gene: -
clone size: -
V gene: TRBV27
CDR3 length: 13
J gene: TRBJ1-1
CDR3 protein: CASSLVRNTEAFF
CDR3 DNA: TGTGCCAGCAGTTTAGTCCGGAACACTGAAGCTTTCTTT

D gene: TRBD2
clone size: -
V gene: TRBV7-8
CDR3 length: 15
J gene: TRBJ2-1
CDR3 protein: CASSPRLAPHNEQFF
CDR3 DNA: TGTGCCAGCAGCCCCCGACTAGCCCCCCACAATGAGCAGTTCTTC

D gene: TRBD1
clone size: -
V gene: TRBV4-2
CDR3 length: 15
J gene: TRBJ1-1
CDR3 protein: CASSQVEGAGTEAFF
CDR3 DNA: TGTGCCAGCAGCCAAGTAGAGGGGGCGGGTACTGAAGCTTTCTTT

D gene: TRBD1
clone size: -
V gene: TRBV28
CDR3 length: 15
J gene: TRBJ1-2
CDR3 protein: CASSSLQGANYGYTF
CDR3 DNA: TGTGCCAGCAGTTCCCTCCAGGGGGCTAACTATGGCTACACCTTC

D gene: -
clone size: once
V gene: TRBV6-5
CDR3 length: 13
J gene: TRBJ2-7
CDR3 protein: CASLGPGTYEQYF
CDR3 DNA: TGTGCCAGCCTGGGTCCAGGTACCTACGAGCAGTACTTC

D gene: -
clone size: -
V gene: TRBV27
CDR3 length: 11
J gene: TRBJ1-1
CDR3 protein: CASSWGTEAFF
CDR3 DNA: TGTGCCAGCAGTTGGGGCACTGAAGCTTTCTTT

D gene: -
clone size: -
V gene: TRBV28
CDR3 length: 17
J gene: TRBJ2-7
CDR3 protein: CASNGPGSTRISYEQYF
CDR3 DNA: TGTGCCAGCAACGGCCCCGGAAGTACCCGAATCTCCTACGAGCAGTACTTC

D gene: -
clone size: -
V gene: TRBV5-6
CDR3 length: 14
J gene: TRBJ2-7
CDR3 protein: CASTLGESAWEQYF
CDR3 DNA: TGTGCCAGCACCCTTGGGGAGTCGGCGTGGGAGCAGTACTTC

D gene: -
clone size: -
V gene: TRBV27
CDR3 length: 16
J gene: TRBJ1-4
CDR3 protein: CASSLGGLGTNEKLFF
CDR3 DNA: TGTGCCAGCAGTTTAGGTGGATTAGGAACTAATGAAAAACTGTTTTTT

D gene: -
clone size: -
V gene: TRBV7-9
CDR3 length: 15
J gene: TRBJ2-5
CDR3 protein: CASSYPVGDQGTQYF
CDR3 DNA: TGTGCCAGCAGCTACCCGGTTGGGGATCAGGGGACCCAGTACTTC

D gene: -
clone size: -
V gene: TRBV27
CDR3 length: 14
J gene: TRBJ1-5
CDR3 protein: CASSLLAGTQPQHF
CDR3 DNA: TGTGCCAGCAGTTTACTGGCAGGGACCCAGCCCCAGCATTTT

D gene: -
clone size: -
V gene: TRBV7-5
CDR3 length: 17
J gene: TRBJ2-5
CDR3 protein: CARSPRWYSGDQETQYF
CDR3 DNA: TGTGCCAGAAGTCCTAGGTGGTATAGCGGGGACCAAGAGACCCAGTACTTC

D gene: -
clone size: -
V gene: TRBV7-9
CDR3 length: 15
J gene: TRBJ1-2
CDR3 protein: CASSPPTGLNYGYTF
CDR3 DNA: TGTGCCAGCAGCCCACCGACAGGACTAAACTATGGCTACACCTTC

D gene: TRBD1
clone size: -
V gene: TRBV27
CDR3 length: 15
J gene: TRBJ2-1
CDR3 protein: CASQQGANSYNEQFF
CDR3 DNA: TGTGCCAGCCAGCAGGGGGCTAATTCCTACAATGAGCAGTTCTTC

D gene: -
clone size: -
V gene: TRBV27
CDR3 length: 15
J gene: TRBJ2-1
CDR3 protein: CASSYGTQPGNEQFF
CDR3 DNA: TGTGCCAGCAGCTACGGGACCCAGCCGGGGAATGAGCAGTTCTTC

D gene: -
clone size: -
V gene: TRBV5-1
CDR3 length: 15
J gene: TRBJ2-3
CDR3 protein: CASSSGHTSTDTQYF
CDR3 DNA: TGCGCCAGCAGCTCGGGACACACTAGCACAGATACGCAGTATTTT

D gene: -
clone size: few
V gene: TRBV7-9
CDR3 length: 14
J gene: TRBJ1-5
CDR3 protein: CASSFGRPYQPQHF
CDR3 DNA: TGTGCCAGCAGCTTCGGCAGGCCTTATCAGCCCCAGCATTTT

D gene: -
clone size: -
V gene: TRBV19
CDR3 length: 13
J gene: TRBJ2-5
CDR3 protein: CASTDRVGETQYF
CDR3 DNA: TGTGCCAGTACCGATCGGGTGGGAGAGACCCAGTACTTC

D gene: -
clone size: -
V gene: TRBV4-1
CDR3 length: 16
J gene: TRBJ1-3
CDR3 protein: CASSQGGRVSGNTIYF
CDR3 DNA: TGCGCCAGCAGCCAAGGGGGGCGCGTCTCTGGAAACACCATATATTTT

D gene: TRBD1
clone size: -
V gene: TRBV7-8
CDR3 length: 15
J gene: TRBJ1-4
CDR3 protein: CASSSWDRGGEKLFF
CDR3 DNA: TGTGCCAGCAGCTCCTGGGACAGGGGAGGGGAAAAACTGTTTTTT